The 5 T cell receptor beta chains below come from one sample, sequenced in a study of cytomegalovirus exposure and HLA in healthy donors. PCR was performed using 60 Vbeta and 13 Jbeta primers. Generated by immunoSEQ multiplex PCR, the TCRdb table keeps only in-frame clones and is missing some. Of about 130,000 clones detected, just under 80% appear once; the ten largest clones hold approximately 4.3%. Sequencing used PBMCs. The source is a man younger than 40 in good health.

V is TRBV30 and J is TRBJ2-7; D might be TRBD1 (6 bases). This CDR3 region has 12 residues. Trimming left V 7 bases short and J 4 bases short, with 14 bases between. Germline CDR1 is GTSNPN and CDR2 is SVGIG (reference sequence). CDR3 sequence reads: CASAGVSYEQYF. The CDR3 nucleotides read TGTGCCTCAGCAGGGGTTTCGTACGAGCAGTACTTC.

This chain connects TRBV7-3 to TRBJ2-3; D is possibly TRBD1 (6 bases). Germline V gene data show CDR1 as SGHTA and CDR2 as FQGTGA. Trimming shortened V by 5 bases and J by 2 bases, and 11 bases separated the two germline ends. The CDR3 sequence is 14 residues long. In DNA, the CDR3 is TGTGCCAGCAGCCCAGGGGCCTCCACAGATACGCAGTATTTT. This translates into CASSPGASTDTQYF.

The genes are TRBV7-9 and TRBJ2-5, with TRBD2 matching 15 bases. The CDR3 is 14 residues long. The junction had 6 bases not matched to a gene; V was cut back by 5 bases and J by 11 bases. Germline CDR1 is SEHNR and CDR2 is FQNEAQ (reference sequence). CDR3 bases: TGTGCCAGCAGCCCTCCGGGACTAGCGGGAGGACAGTACTTC. It is translated as CASSPPGLAGGQYF.

V usage is TRBV2 and J usage is TRBJ2-3, with 9 nucleotides matching TRBD2. After removal of 8 bases from V and 4 bases from J, the junction contained 7 bases not matched to a gene. The CDR3 is 14 residues long. Germline CDR1 is SNHLY and CDR2 is FYNNEI. The CDR3 sequence: CASGAGGRADTQYF. The CDR3 nucleotides read TGTGCCAGCGGGGCGGGAGGGCGTGCAGATACGCAGTATTTT.

V and J are TRBV30 and TRBJ1-1, with 8 bases aligning to TRBD1. CDR1 and CDR2 (germline): GTSNPN, SVGIG (reference sequence). The V gene end was trimmed by 3 bases and the J gene end by 2 bases; junction bases not matched to a gene: 20. The CDR3 covers 19 residues. CDR3 protein: CAWRPPRLGRGPANTEAFF. The CDR3 DNA sequence: TGTGCCTGGAGGCCGCCCCGTTTGGGCAGGGGGCCCGCTAACACTGAAGCTTTCTTT.